The clone carrying this TCR beta chain has ten or more counts. The time point was: newly diagnosed GD, antithyroid drugs for less than 3 months. From PBMCs, RNA was extracted and then used to make the TCR library. The V gene end was trimmed by 0 bases and the J gene end by 2 bases; junction bases not matched to a gene: 2. The CDR3 loop spans 14 amino acids. CDR1 SGDLS and CDR2 YYNGEE come from the germline V gene. The data were obtained in a study of regulatory T cells in long-lasting Graves disease. For TCR beta, libraries came from iRepertoire HTBI primers and Arm-PCR of CDR3 regions. TCRdb reprocessed the multiplex PCR reads via MiXCR and lists one record per CDR3 protein. The sample records roughly 420,000 distinct CDR3 sequences, about 14% being singletons. Another study also made use of these data, one on T cells in Graves' hyperthyroidism and ophthalmopathy.

This chain links TRBV9 with TRBJ2-7; TRBD2 matches at 7 bases. The TCR originated in a woman in her fifties or sixties with Graves disease. The material was peripheral blood mononuclear cells (PBMCs), obtained at new diagnosis, from a patient treated with antithyroid drugs. CDR3 loop: CASSVAGGPYEQYF. The DNA for the CDR3 is TGTGCCAGCAGCGTAGCGGGAGGTCCCTACGAGCAGTACTTC.